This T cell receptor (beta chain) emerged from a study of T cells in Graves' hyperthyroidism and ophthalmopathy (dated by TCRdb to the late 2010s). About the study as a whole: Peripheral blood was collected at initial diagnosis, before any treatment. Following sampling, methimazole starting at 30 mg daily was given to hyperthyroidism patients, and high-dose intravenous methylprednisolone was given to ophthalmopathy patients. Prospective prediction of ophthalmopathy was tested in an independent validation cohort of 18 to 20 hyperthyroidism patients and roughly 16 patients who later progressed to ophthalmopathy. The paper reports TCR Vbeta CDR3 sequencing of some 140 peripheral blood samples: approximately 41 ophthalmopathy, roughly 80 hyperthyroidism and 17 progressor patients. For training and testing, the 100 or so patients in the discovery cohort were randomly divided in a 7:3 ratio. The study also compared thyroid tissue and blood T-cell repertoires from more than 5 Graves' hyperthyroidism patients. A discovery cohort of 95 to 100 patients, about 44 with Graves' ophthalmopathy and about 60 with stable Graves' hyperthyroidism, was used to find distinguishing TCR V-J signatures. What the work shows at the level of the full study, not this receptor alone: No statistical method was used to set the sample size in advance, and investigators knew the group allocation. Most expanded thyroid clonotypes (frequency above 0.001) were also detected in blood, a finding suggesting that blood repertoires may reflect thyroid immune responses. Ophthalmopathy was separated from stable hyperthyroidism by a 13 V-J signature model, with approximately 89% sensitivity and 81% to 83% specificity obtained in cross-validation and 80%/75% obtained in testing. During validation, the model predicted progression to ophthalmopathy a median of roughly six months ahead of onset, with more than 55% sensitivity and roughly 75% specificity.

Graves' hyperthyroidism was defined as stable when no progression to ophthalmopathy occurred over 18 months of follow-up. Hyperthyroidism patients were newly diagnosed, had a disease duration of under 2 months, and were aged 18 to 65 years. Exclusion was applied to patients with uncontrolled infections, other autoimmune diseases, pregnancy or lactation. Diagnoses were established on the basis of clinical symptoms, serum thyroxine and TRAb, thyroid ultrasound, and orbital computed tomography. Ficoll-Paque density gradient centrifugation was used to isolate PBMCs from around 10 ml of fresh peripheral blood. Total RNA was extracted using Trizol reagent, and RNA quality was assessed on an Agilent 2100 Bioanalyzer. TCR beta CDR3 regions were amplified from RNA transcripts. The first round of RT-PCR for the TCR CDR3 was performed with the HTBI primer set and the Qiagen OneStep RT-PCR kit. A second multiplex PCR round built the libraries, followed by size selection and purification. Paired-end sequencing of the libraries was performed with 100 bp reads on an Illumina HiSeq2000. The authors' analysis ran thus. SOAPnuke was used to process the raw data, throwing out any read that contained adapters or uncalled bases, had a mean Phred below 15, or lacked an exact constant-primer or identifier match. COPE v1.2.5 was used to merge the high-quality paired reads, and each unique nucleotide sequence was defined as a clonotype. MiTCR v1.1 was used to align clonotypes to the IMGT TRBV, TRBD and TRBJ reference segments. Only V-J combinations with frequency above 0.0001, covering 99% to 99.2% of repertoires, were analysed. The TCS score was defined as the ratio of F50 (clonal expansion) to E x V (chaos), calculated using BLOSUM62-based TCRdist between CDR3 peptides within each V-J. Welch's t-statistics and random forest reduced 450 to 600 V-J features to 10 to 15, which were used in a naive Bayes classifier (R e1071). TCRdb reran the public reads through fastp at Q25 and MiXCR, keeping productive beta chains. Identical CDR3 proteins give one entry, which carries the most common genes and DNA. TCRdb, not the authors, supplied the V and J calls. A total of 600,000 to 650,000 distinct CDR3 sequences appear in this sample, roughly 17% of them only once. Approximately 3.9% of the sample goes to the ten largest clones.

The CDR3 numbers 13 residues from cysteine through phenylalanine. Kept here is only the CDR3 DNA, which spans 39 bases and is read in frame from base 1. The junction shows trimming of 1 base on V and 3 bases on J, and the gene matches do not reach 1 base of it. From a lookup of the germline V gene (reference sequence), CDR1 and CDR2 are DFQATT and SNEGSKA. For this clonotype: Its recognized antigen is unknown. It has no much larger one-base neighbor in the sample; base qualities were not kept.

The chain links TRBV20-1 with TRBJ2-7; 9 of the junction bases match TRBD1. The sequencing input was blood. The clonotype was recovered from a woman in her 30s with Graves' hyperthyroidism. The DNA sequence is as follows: TGCAGTGCTAGAGGGGACAGGGACTACGAGCAGTACTTC. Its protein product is CSARGDRDYEQYF.